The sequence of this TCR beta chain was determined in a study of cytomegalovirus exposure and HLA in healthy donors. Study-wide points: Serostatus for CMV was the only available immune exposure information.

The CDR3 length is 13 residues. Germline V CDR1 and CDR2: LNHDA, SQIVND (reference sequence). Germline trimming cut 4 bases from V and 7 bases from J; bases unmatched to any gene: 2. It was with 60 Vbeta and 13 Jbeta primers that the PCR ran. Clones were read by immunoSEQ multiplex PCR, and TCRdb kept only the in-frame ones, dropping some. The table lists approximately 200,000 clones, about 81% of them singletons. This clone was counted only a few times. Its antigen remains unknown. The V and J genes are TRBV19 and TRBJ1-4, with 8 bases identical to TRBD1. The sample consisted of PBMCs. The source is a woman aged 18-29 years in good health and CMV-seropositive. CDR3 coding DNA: TGTGCCAGTAGTAACAGGGGGGGTGAAAAACTGTTTTTT. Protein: CASSNRGGEKLFF.